The clone carrying this TCR beta chain was counted ten times or more. The antigen is undetermined. This sample is drawn from a study of T-cell reconstitution after alpha-beta-depleted transplantation in children. The study's findings and limits: It was surviving recipient T cells and thymic progenitors that gave some patients high TCRbeta diversity at day 60. By about two months after transplant, alpha-beta T cells reportedly arose from several hundred graft clones that had expanded. Hyperexpanded clones declined; after one year, newly produced T cells mostly supplied diversity.

TCRbeta library preparation incorporated unique molecular identifiers. TCRdb itself ran the PCR reads through MiXCR, one entry per CDR3 protein. The sample carries more than 120,000 distinct CDR3 sequences, roughly 9% recorded once. The CDR3 length is 14 residues. The V and J ends lost 4 bases and 0 bases respectively, with 7 bases between them. The germline V gene encodes CDR1 KGHSH and CDR2 LQKENI. This receptor was taken from a female patient between 2 and 15 years old who had a stem cell transplant for congenital amegakaryocytic thrombocytopenia, so the T cells may come from the graft donor. The chain combines TRBV18 with TRBJ1-5, with a tentative D call TRBD1 (6 bases). This sample comprised PBMCs, mostly from graft donor cells, obtained 180 days after TCRalphabeta/CD19-depleted stem cell transplant. The chain's CDR3 is CASSRDISNQPQHF. In DNA form, the CDR3 reads TGTGCCAGCTCACGGGACATTAGCAATCAGCCCCAGCATTTT.